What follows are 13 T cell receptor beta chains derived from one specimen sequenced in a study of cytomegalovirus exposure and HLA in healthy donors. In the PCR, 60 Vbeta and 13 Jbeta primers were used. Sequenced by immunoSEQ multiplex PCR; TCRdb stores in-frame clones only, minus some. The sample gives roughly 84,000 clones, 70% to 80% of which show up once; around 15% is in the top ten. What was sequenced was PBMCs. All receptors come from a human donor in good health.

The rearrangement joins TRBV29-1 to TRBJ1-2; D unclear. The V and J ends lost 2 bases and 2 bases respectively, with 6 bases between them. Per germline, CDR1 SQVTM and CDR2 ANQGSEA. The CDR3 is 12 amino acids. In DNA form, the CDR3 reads TGCAGCGTTGAACACTACAACTATGGCTACACCTTC. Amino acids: CSVEHYNYGYTF.

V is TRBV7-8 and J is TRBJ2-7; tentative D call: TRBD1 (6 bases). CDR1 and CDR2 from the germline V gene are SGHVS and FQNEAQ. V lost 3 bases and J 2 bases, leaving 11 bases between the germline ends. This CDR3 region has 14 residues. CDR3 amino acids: CASSFEDRAYEQYF. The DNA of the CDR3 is TGTGCCAGCAGCTTCGAGGACAGAGCCTACGAGCAGTACTTC.

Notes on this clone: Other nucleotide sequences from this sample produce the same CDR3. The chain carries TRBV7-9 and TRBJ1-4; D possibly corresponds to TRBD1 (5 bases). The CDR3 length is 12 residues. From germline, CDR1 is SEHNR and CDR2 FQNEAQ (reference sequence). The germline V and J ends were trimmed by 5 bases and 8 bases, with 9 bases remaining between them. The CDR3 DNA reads TGTGCCAGCAGCCCCCAGGGAGAAAAACTGTTTTTT. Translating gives CASSPQGEKLFF.

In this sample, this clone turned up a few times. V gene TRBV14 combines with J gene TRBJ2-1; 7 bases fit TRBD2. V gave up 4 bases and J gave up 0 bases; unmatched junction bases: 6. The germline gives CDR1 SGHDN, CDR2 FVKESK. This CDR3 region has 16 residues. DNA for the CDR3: TGTGCCAGCAGCCTGGGAGCGGGGCGCTCCTACAATGAGCAGTTCTTC. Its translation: CASSLGAGRSYNEQFF. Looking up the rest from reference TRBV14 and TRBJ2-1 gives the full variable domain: EAGVTQFPSHSVIEKGQTVTLRCDPISGHDNLYWYRRVMGKEIKFLLHFVKESKQDESGMPNNRFLAERTGGTYSTLKVQPAELEDSGVYFCASSLGAGRSYNEQFFGPGTRLTVL.

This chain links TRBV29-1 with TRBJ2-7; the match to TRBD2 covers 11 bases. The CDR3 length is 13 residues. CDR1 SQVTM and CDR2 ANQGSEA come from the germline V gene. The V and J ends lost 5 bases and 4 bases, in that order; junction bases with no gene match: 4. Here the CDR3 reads CSVRSGGGYEQYF. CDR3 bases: TGCAGCGTTCGTAGCGGGGGGGGTTACGAGCAGTACTTC.

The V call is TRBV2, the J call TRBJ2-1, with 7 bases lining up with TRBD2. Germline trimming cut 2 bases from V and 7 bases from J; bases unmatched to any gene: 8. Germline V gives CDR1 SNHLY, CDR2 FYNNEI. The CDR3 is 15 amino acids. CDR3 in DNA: TGTGCCAGCAGTGAAAGTGTCTGGGGGGGGAATGAGCAGTTCTTC. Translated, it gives CASSESVWGGNEQFF.

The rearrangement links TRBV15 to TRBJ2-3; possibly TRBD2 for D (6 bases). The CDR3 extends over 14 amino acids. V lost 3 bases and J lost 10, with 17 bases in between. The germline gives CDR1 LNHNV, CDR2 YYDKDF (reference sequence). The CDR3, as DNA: TGTGCCACCAGCAGGCGGGACTCCCTACAGGCGCAGTATTTT. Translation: CATSRRDSLQAQYF.

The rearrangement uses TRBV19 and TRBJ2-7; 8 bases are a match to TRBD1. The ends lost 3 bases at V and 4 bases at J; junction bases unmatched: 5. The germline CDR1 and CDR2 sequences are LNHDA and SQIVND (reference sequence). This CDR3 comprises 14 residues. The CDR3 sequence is CASSIGQGAYEQYF. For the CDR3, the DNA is TGTGCCAGTAGTATCGGGCAGGGGGCTTACGAGCAGTACTTC.

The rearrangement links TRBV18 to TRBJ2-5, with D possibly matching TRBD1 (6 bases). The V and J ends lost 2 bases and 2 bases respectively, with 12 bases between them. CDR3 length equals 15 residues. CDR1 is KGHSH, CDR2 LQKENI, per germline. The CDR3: CASSPGTGWQETQYF. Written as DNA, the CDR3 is TGTGCCAGCTCACCAGGAACAGGGTGGCAAGAGACCCAGTACTTC.

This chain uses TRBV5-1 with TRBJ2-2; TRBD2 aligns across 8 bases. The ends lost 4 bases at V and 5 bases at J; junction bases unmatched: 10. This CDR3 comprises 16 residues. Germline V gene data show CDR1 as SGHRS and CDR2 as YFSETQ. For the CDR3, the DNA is TGCGCCAGCAGCCAACTGTTAGCGGGGAGAACCGGGGAGCTGTTTTTT. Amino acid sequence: CASSQLLAGRTGELFF.

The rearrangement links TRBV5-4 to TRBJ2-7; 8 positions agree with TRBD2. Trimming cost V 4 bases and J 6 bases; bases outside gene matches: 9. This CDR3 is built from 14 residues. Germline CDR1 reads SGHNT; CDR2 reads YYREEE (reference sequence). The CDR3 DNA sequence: TGTGCCAGCAGCCCTACGGGGGGGCCTTTCGAGCAGTACTTC. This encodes CASSPTGGPFEQYF.

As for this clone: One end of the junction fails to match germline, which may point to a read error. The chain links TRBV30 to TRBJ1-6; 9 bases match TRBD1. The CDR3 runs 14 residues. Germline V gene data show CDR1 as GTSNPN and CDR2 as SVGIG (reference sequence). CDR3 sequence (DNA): TGTGCCTGGAGTCTCGGGACAGGGTCTGCACCCCTCAACTTT. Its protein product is CAWSLGTGSAPLNF.

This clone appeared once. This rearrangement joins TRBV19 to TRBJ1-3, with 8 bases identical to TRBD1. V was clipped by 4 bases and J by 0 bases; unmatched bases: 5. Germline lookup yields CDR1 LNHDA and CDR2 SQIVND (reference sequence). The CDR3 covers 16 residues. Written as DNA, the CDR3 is TGTGCCAGTAGTACCCATGGGACAGGCTCTGGAAACACCATATATTTT. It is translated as CASSTHGTGSGNTIYF.